This T cell receptor (beta chain) stems from a study of cytomegalovirus exposure and HLA in healthy donors listed by TCRdb under 2017. Regarding the research as a whole: The 666 repertoires of the first cohort and the 110 or so validation repertoires were produced on the same platform, according to a later analysis. The study was designed to test whether signatures of past pathogen exposure could be identified by cataloging public T cell receptors. To predict cytomegalovirus infection status, the study combined high-throughput TCR immunosequencing, statistical association of individual TCRs with disease status, and machine learning. In addition to the first cohort of approximately 670 subjects, a separate validation cohort of over 90 different subjects was used.

Study-wide findings and limitations: In the study, 150 to 200 TCR beta chains were listed as associated with cytomegalovirus. A later analysis had no HLA typing for the validation cohort, so co-occurrence there was scored across all 130 or so repertoires. The authors suggested that the approach could potentially be generalized to other disease states and immunological phenotypes. Most TCR sequences were seen in very few donors, while some public TCRs were found in many individuals. Of the cluster scores, 94% were above 0 in a later analysis, which found that TCRs clustered in the first cohort also tended to co-occur in the 120 or so validation repertoires. In vitro tests confirmed that a few of the cytomegalovirus-associated TCR beta chains recognize cytomegalovirus antigens. In both the original and validation cohorts, the classifier was reported to diagnose cytomegalovirus status with high specificity and sensitivity.

The junction shows trimming of 2 bases on V and 7 bases on J, and the gene matches do not reach 6 bases of it. CDR1 and CDR2 are drawn from the germline V gene: SQVTM, ANQGSEA. The CDR3 has 13 amino acids, counting the end cysteine and phenylalanine. Left in the record is the CDR3 DNA by itself, 39 bases read in frame from the first base. Libraries were constructed by the immunoSEQ multiplex PCR assay. In the authors' own workflow: To diagnose cytomegalovirus status from the catalog of TCR beta chain sequences, a statistical classification framework was built. The immuneACCESS repertoire file appears here via TCRdb, limited to in-frame rearrangements. These files lack a portion of the clones; in checked studies, under half of the deficit traces to unresolved V genes, and the cause of the others is not known. V, J and clone size reflect that table, while D and trimming were determined from the DNA. The table for this sample lists about 160,000 clones; around 92% of them were counted only once. 4% to 5% of the sample is taken by the ten largest.

This clone was seen only a few times. Its recognized antigen is unknown. Qualities for individual bases were not recorded, and no much larger clone is one base off. Separate from the approximately 700-subject first cohort, the validation cohort of more than 90 subjects was the group to which the donors belonged. This TCR derives from a man between 18 and 35 years old in good health and CMV-seropositive. The source material was PBMCs. The chain couples TRBV29-1 to TRBJ2-7, and TRBD1 aligns with 9 junction nucleotides. Read as DNA, the sequence is TGCAGCGTTGAATATCGACAGGGGGGGGAGCAGTACTTC. It is translated as CSVEYRQGGEQYF.